The clone carrying this T cell receptor beta chain was observed once. The sample belongs to a study of blood T cells in healthy people across ages. For every donor, a draw yielded approximately 9.9 milliliters of peripheral blood. Per individual sample, total RNA of at least 5 micrograms was extracted. Alongside a J-beta primer mix, a sample-barcoded 5' primer served in a second PCR lasting roughly 6 to 11 cycles. Each of the cDNA molecules was tagged by a template-switch adaptor with 12 random nucleotides. TCRdb fed the 5' RACE reads into MiXCR, producing one record per CDR3 protein. The data show 700,000 to 800,000 distinct CDR3 sequences, approximately 43% seen once. The CDR3 consists of 14 residues. V lost 3 bases and J 13 bases, leaving 20 bases between the germline ends. The germline V gene has CDR1 SGDLS and CDR2 YYNGEE.

This clonotype was sampled from a woman aged 60-70 years in good health. Input material: blood. The chain combines TRBV9 with TRBJ2-1; possibly TRBD1 or TRBD2 for D (6 bases each). For the CDR3, the DNA is TGTGCCAGCAGCGCCAACTACAGGGAGGAGACCCAGTTCTTC. It specifies CASSANYREETQFF.